This note documents a single T cell receptor (beta chain) sequence. These data belong to a study of low-dose radiotherapy and immunotherapy resistance in tumors. Background on the study: Participants were given intravenous cyclophosphamide 200 mg/m2 every two weeks, one day before radiation and immunotherapy.

Gene-specific TRAV and TRBV primers were used for first-strand cDNA, covering alpha and beta chains. A constant-region primer paired with the V-primer adapter amplified TCRs over approximately 18 PCR cycles. TCRdb called the reads again in MiXCR, with one record for every CDR3 protein. The table has about 18,000 distinct CDR3 sequences, approximately 63% seen once. The CDR3 covers 13 residues. Germline V lookup: CDR1 SGHNT, CDR2 YENEEA. Trimming at V came to 3 bases and at J to 8 bases, leaving 6 bases not matched to a gene. The receptor was isolated from a human donor with advanced metastatic prostate, ovarian, gallbladder or colorectal cancer (not recorded which). This table probably holds off-target reads from a library built for another chain. The chain recombines TRBV11-3 with TRBJ2-7, with TRBD2 matching 8 bases. The CDR3 nucleotides are TGTGCCAGCAGCTTCGGAACGGGAGGGCAGCAGTACTTC. Translated: CASSFGTGGQQYF.